The clone carrying this TCR beta chain showed up many times. Its specificity is not known. The entry originates in a study of T cells in Graves' hyperthyroidism and ophthalmopathy. Study-level points and caveats: Also found in blood were most expanded thyroid clonotypes above 0.001.

Amplification of TCR beta CDR3 regions was performed using RNA transcripts as template. During a first-round RT-PCR of the TCR CDR3, the HTBI primer set was used. TCRdb fed the multiplex PCR reads into MiXCR, producing one record per CDR3 protein. This table has about 210,000 distinct CDR3 sequences, 15% to 20% appearing once. The CDR3 is made up of 17 amino acids. Germline V lookup: CDR1 SNHLY, CDR2 FYNNEI. V trimming: 4 bases; J trimming: 2 bases; junction bases outside the gene matches: 11. No progression to ophthalmopathy during 18 months of follow-up defined stable disease. The chain recombines TRBV2 with TRBJ2-1; 7 positions agree with TRBD2. The sample consisted of blood. This TCR was recovered from a man aged 45-65 years with Graves' hyperthyroidism. CDR3 in DNA: TGTGCCAGCAGTGGCATGAGCGGGACTGGGCCCTACAATGAGCAGTTCTTC. It translates to CASSGMSGTGPYNEQFF.